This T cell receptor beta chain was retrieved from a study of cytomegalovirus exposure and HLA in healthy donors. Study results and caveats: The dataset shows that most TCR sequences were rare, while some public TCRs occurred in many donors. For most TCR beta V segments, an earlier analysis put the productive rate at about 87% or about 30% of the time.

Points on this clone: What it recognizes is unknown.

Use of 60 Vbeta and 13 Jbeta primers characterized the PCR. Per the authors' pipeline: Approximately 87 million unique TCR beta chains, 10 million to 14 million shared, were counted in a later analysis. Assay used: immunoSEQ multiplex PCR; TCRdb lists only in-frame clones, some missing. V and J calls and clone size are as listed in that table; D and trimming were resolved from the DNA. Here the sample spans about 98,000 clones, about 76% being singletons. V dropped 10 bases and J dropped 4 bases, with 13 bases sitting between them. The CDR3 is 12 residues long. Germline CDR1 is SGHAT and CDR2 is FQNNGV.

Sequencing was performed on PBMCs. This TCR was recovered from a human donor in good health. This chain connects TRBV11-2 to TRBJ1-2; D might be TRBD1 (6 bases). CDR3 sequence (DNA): TGTGCCACCTCCCAGGGGCTCTATGGCTACACCTTC. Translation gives CATSQGLYGYTF. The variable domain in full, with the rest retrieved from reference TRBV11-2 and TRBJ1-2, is EAGVAQSPRYKIIEKRQSVAFWCNPISGHATLYWYQQILGQGPKLLIQFQNNGVVDDSQLPKDRFSAERLKGVDSTLKIQPAKLEDSAVYLCATSQGLYGYTFGSGTRLTVV.